This T cell receptor beta chain was sequenced during a study of CD8 T cells in ankylosing spondylitis. Findings of the study overall: Reports say disease-linked clones showed up significantly more in matched ankylosing spondylitis synovial fluid. Several of the motif variants were reported before in synovial fluid and blood from reactive arthritis.

This clonotype was seen many times. Antigen specificity is unknown. Looked up from germline, CDR1 is MDHEN and CDR2 is SYDVKM. This CDR3 contains 12 residues. V lost 1 base and J 9 bases, leaving 10 bases between the germline ends. Quantitative 5'-RACE was performed with molecular barcodes, and it yielded the TCR beta libraries. TCRdb recomputed calls from the 5' RACE reads with MiXCR, one row per CDR3 protein. Of 200,000 to 300,000 distinct CDR3 sequences listed, about 10% are singletons. Sequenced input: blood, either unsorted or a sorted T cell fraction (not recorded which). This TCR was sampled from a male donor with ankylosing spondylitis or in good health (not recorded which). The genes are TRBV28 and TRBJ2-7; perhaps TRBD1 as D (5 bases). CDR3 sequence: CASSLSGLGQYF. The CDR3 DNA is TGTGCCAGCAGTTTATCAGGGTTAGGGCAGTACTTC.